These 3 T cell receptor beta chains were all obtained from the same sample, sequenced in a study of the immune and genomic landscape of osteosarcoma. Profiled with immunoSEQ multiplex PCR; TCRdb holds only in-frame clones, not every one. The data hold hundreds of clones, with approximately 91% observed a single time. The sample taken for sequencing was tumor tissue from a local recurrence in the femur. These receptors were obtained from a girl aged 10-17 years with osteosarcoma.

The V call is TRBV5-4, the J call TRBJ1-2, with D possibly being TRBD1 (5 bases). Germline V gene lookup returns CDR1 SGHNT and CDR2 YYREEE (reference sequence). With 0 bases removed from V and 2 bases from J, the gap between germline ends came to 17 bases. This CDR3 contains 17 residues. The CDR3 nucleotides read TGTGCCAGCAGCTTGGCGAAATCGGTGCAGGGCAACTATGGCTACACCTTC. As protein: CASSLAKSVQGNYGYTF.

J is TRBJ2-7 and V is TRBV9; 9 bases are a match to TRBD2. V shed 0 bases and J 6 bases; nucleotides not matched to a gene: 25. This CDR3 has 21 residues. Germline V gene lookup returns CDR1 SGDLS and CDR2 YYNGEE. The CDR3 DNA sequence: TGTGCCAGCAGCGTAGGAGGGATTGCCGGGGAGCGGGAGGCCCTGATGTGCGAGCAGTACTTC. Protein product: CASSVGGIAGEREALMCEQYF.

The V gene is TRBV6-5, the J gene TRBJ1-1; 7 nucleotides line up with TRBD1. V lost 4 bases, J lost 3 bases, and 5 bases stayed unmatched. CDR3 length: 14 amino acids. Germline assignment: CDR1 MNHEY and CDR2 SVGAGI. This chain's CDR3 is CASSSYTGDTEAFF. The CDR3 DNA reads as TGTGCCAGCAGTTCTTACACAGGGGACACTGAAGCTTTCTTT.